This TCR beta chain was sequenced for a study of shared clonotypes between healthy human individuals. The study's findings and limits: Clonotype sharing across donors was expected to vary with sequencing depth.

Remarks on this clone: Its matching antigen is unknown.

Amplification in unsorted PBMC replicate PCRs started from around 300 ng DNA, which equals 30,000 to 35,000 T cell genomes. As processed by the authors: Filtering differed, since immunoSEQ gave only junction sequences and no quality scores. Libraries were prepared by immunoSEQ multiplex PCR; TCRdb keeps only in-frame clonotypes and omits some of them. The V and J calls and clone size were taken over from that table, and D and trimming were inferred from the DNA. This sample carries hundreds of thousands of clones, roughly 79% of them seen once, and the ten largest clones take around 11%. The sample taken for sequencing was PBMCs. This receptor was taken from a woman between 40 and 50 years old in good health. Some clones in this sample may be carry-over from other donors' samples.

This chain's CDR3 is CASSMDLNQPQHF. The CDR3 DNA is TGTGCCAGTAGTATGGACCTAAATCAGCCCCAGCATTTT. The V call is TRBV19, the J call TRBJ1-5, with D uncertain. The ends were cut back, 3 bases at V and 4 bases at J, with 7 bases in the middle. This CDR3 has 13 amino acids. The V gene's germline CDR1 is LNHDA and CDR2 SQIVND (reference sequence).